This T cell receptor (beta chain) was documented in a study of PD-L1 blockade in urothelial cancer. Study information: The study started patients on atezolizumab in the mid-2010s, giving 1,200 mg intravenously every 3 weeks.

Sequenced by immunoSEQ multiplex PCR; TCRdb stores in-frame clones only, minus some. The sample includes 45,000 or so clones, around 88% of them seen just once. The CDR3 consists of 14 residues. V shed 4 bases, J shed 3 bases, and the junction held 2 bases outside the gene matches. Germline assignment: CDR1 ENHRY and CDR2 SYGVKD. The chain links TRBV10-3 to TRBJ1-5; TRBD1 agrees at 8 bases. The starting material was PBMCs, obtained around atezolizumab (anti-PD-L1) treatment. The sequence was collected from an elderly man with urothelial cancer. The CDR3 protein is CAISATGDNQPQHF. CDR3 nucleotide sequence: TGTGCCATCAGTGCGACAGGGGACAATCAGCCCCAGCATTTT.